The rows below give T cell receptor beta chains drawn from one sample of a study of cytomegalovirus exposure and HLA in healthy donors. Sequencing was performed with immunoSEQ multiplex PCR; in TCRdb, only in-frame clones are kept and a portion is missing. Of some 250,000 clones listed, roughly 87% are singletons. The sequencing sample was made of PBMCs. Source of these receptors: a woman aged 40 to 55 in good health and CMV-seropositive. The CDR3 runs from the conserved cysteine through the conserved F or W. D genes are given only for firm matches. Size is stated for part of the rows, as once, few or many counts, or as a class when the clone is expanded.

length	J	size	V	D	DNA	CDR3
17	TRBJ1-1	.	TRBV7-7	TRBD1	TGTGCTAGCAGCTTAGGGACAGGGGAGGGTCGGAGGACTGAAGCTTTCTTT	CASSLGTGEGRRTEAFF
19	TRBJ2-6	.	TRBV4-1	TRBD1	TGCGCCAGCAGCCTATCACGGACAGGCGGAGGATCTGGGGCCAACGTCCTGACTTTC	CASSLSRTGGGSGANVLTF
17	TRBJ2-2	.	TRBV9	TRBD2	TGTGCCAGCAGCGACCCGGGACTAGCGGAGAACACCGGGGAGCTGTTTTTT	CASSDPGLAENTGELFF
13	TRBJ1-1	.	TRBV7-9	.	TGTGCCAGCAGCGTACAGGAGTACACTGAAGCTTTCTTT	CASSVQEYTEAFF
13	TRBJ1-1	.	TRBV18	.	TGTGCCAGCTCAGCGGACAGGAACACTGAAGCTTTCTTT	CASSADRNTEAFF
15	TRBJ1-1	once	TRBV7-8	.	TGTGCCAGCAGCCCATTAATAGGGGTGGGCACTGAAGCTTTCTTT	CASSPLIGVGTEAFF
15	TRBJ2-7	.	TRBV7-2	.	TGTGCCAGCAGCTTCTCGGCTAGCGCGACGAGGGAGCAGTACTTC	CASSFSASATREQYF
16	TRBJ2-7	.	TRBV30	TRBD1	TGTGCCTGGAGTGGGGTGACAGGGGGCGCCGCCTACGAGCAGTACTTC	CAWSGVTGGAAYEQYF
12	TRBJ2-7	.	TRBV7-2	.	TGTGCCAGCAGCTATTGGAGCTACGAGCAGTACTTC	CASSYWSYEQYF
14	TRBJ1-1	.	TRBV6-1	.	TGTGCCAGCAGTGAAGGCACCCCGGAGGGTGAAGCTTTCTTT	CASSEGTPEGEAFF
13	TRBJ1-2	.	TRBV28	TRBD1	TGTGCCAGCACCCAACAGGGGGCCTATGGCTACACCTTC	CASTQQGAYGYTF
12	TRBJ1-5	.	TRBV30	.	TGTGCCTGGATTATCGGGGATCAGCCCCAGCATTTT	CAWIIGDQPQHF
14	TRBJ2-5	few	TRBV9	.	TGTGCCAGCAGCGGGGGGACATTTCAAGAGACCCAGTACTTC	CASSGGTFQETQYF
16	TRBJ2-7	.	TRBV4-2	TRBD2	TGTGCCAGCAGCCAAGAGCCTAGCGGGGTTGACGGCGAGCAGTACTTC	CASSQEPSGVDGEQYF
16	TRBJ2-1	once	TRBV9	TRBD2	TGTGCCAGCAGCGTGGCTAGCGGGGGAACCTACAATGAGCAGTTCTTC	CASSVASGGTYNEQFF
16	TRBJ2-3	.	TRBV29-1	.	TGCAGCGTTCTCTCCGGGGCAGAAGGAGGGACAGATACGCAGTATTTT	CSVLSGAEGGTDTQYF
15	TRBJ1-2	.	TRBV4-3	TRBD1	TGCGCCAGCAGCCAAGAGACAGGGGCGGGCTATGGCTACACCTTC	CASSQETGAGYGYTF
12	TRBJ1-1	.	TRBV10-3	.	TGTGCCATCAGTCCCCGACAGACTGAAGCTTTCTTT	CAISPRQTEAFF
17	TRBJ1-3	.	TRBV18	TRBD1	TGTGCCAGCTCACCCCCCAATCAGGGGGCAACTGGAAACACCATATATTTT	CASSPPNQGATGNTIYF
17	TRBJ2-2	.	TRBV29-1	.	TGCAGCGTTGAATCGGCCACAGGGGGGGCGAACACCGGGGAGCTGTTTTTT	CSVESATGGANTGELFF
14	TRBJ1-4	.	TRBV5-6	.	TGTGCCAGCAGCTTCGGGCAGCGGTTCGAAAAACTGTTTTTT	CASSFGQRFEKLFF
13	TRBJ2-7	.	TRBV30	.	TGTGCCTGGAGTGTTAACGGTGCCTACGAGCAGTACTTC	CAWSVNGAYEQYF
13	TRBJ1-1	.	TRBV6-1	TRBD1	TGTGCCAGCAGAGACAGGGCCAGCACTGAAGCTTTCTTT	CASRDRASTEAFF